The 6 T cell receptor beta chains below were found in one sample sequenced in a study of identical twins. TCRdb used MiXCR to reprocess the 5' RACE reads, holding one entry per CDR3 protein. The sample holds roughly 250,000 distinct CDR3 sequences, over 13% seen once. Sequencing used memory (CD45RO+) T cells sorted from blood. The receptors here all came from a woman aged 18 to 35 in good health.

The chain uses TRBV6-4 and TRBJ2-7, with D tentatively TRBD1 or TRBD2 (5 bases each). Looked up from germline, CDR1 is MRHNA and CDR2 is SNTAGT. Trimming pared 3 bases from V and 3 bases from J, leaving 18 bases between. There are 16 residues in the CDR3. CDR3: CASSEPPPGRLYEQYF. The CDR3 region has the DNA TGTGCCAGCAGTGAACCCCCCCCGGGACGGCTCTACGAGCAGTACTTC.

The rearrangement links TRBV7-9 to TRBJ2-3; D is undetermined. Germline V CDR1 and CDR2: SEHNR, FQNEAQ (reference sequence). With 5 bases removed from V and 1 base from J, the gap between germline ends came to 10 bases. This CDR3 spans 14 amino acids. CDR3 residues: CASSPWTGTDTQYF. CDR3 DNA sequence: TGTGCCAGCAGCCCATGGACGGGCACAGATACGCAGTATTTT.

This clonotype was seen a few times. V usage is TRBV20-1 and J usage is TRBJ1-5; TRBD1 matches at 7 bases. V lost 0 bases, J lost 5 bases, and 7 bases stayed unmatched. There are 15 residues in the CDR3. Germline assignment: CDR1 DFQATT and CDR2 SNEGSKA (reference sequence). The CDR3 loop reads CSAREARGRDQPQHF. In DNA form, the CDR3 reads TGCAGTGCTAGAGAAGCTAGGGGGCGCGATCAGCCCCAGCATTTT.

The chain employs TRBV10-2 and TRBJ2-7; D gene unclear. V lost 4 bases and J 0 bases, leaving 10 bases between the germline ends. Per the germline V gene, CDR1 is WSHSY and CDR2 is SAAADI. CDR3 length: 14 amino acids. CDR3 amino acids: CASSVGLSSYEQYF. The CDR3 region has the DNA TGCGCCAGCAGTGTTGGGTTAAGCTCCTACGAGCAGTACTTC.

This clonotype appeared a few times. The CDR3, as DNA: TGCAGTGCTAGGGGGGGTAACCACAATGAGCAGTTCTTC. This codes for CSARGGNHNEQFF. The J gene is TRBJ2-1, the V gene TRBV20-1; possible D gene TRBD2, 6 bases. This CDR3 region has 13 residues. Germline V lookup: CDR1 DFQATT, CDR2 SNEGSKA (reference sequence). V was cut by 3 bases and J by 5 bases, with 11 bases left in between.

This clonotype was recorded a few times. The V call is TRBV5-1, the J call TRBJ1-1, with D possibly TRBD1 on 5 matching bases. Trimming took 1 base from V and 1 from J, leaving 8 bases between them. The CDR3 runs 14 residues. Per the germline V gene, CDR1 is SGHRS and CDR2 is YFSETQ. The CDR3 DNA reads as TGCGCCAGCAGCTTGTCGCAGGGGAACACTGAAGCTTTCTTT. Protein: CASSLSQGNTEAFF.